The present T cell receptor beta chain was sequenced within a study of blood T cell repertoires in COVID-19. Study summary: PBMCs, B-cell-depleted T cells, or T cells were the source of the cDNA or gDNA that made up the material.

With 4 bases clipped from V and 8 bases from J, the junction kept 7 bases outside the gene matches. The CDR3 is made up of 15 amino acids. Germline V CDR1 and CDR2: LGHNA, YSLEER. This clone has only one observation. The method was immunoSEQ multiplex PCR; TCRdb's version includes in-frame clones alone and lacks a portion of them. This sample has approximately 120,000 clones, with 80% found just once. The TCR originated in a human donor in a cohort sampled during active or convalescent COVID-19. This sequence joins TRBV4-3 and TRBJ2-1, with TRBD2 matching over 11 bases. The sequencing sample was made of peripheral blood. CDR3 loop: CASSPSSGRSHEQFF. The CDR3 region has the DNA TGCGCCAGCAGCCCCTCTAGCGGGAGGAGCCATGAGCAGTTCTTC.